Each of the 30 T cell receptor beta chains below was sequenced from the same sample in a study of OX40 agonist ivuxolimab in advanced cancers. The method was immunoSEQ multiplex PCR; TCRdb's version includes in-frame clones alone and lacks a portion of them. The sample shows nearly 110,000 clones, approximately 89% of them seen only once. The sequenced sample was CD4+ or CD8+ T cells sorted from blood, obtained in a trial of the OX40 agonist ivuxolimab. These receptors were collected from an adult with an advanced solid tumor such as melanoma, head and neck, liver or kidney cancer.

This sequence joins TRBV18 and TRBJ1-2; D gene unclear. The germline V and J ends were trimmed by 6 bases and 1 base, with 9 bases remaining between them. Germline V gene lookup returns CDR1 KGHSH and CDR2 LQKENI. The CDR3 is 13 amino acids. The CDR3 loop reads CASSLQDNYGYTF. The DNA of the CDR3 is TGTGCCAGCTCTCTACAAGATAACTATGGCTACACCTTC.

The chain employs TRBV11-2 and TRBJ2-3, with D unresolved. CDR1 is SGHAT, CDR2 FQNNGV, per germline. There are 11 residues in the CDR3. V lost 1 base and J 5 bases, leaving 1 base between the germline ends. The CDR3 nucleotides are TGTGCCAGCAGCTTAGGAGATACGCAGTATTTT. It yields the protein CASSLGDTQYF.

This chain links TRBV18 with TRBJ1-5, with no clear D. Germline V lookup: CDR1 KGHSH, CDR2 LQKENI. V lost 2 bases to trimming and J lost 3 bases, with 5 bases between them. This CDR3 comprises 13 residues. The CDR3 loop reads CASSPGNNQPQHF. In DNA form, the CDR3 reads TGTGCCAGCTCACCAGGTAACAATCAGCCCCAGCATTTT.

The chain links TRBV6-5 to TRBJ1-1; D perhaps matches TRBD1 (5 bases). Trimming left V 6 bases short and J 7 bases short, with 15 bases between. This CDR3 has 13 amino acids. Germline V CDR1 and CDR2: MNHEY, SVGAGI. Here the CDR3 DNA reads TGTGCCAGCAGAAAGACAGCTGAGAATGAAGCTTTCTTT. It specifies CASRKTAENEAFF.

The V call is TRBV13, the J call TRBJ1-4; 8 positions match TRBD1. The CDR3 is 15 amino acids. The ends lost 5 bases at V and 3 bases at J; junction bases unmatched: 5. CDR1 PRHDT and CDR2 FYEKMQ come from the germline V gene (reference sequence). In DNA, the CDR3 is TGTGCCAGCAGCCGACAGGGGATAGCTAATGAAAAACTGTTTTTT. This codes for CASSRQGIANEKLFF.

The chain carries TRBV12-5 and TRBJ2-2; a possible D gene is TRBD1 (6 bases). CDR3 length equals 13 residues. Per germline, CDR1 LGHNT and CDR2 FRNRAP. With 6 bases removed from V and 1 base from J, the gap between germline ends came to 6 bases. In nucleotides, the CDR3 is TGTGCTAGTGGGACAGGGAACACCGGGGAGCTGTTTTTT. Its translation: CASGTGNTGELFF.

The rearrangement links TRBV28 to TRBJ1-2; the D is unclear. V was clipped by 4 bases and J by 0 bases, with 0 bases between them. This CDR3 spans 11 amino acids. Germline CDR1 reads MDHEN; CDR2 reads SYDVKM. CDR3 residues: CASSSNYGYTF. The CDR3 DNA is TGTGCCAGCAGTTCTAACTATGGCTACACCTTC.

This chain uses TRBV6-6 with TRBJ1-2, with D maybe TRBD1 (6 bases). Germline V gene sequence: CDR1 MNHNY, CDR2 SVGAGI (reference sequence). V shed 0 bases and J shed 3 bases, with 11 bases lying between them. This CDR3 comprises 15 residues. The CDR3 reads CASSYSPAGDYGYTF. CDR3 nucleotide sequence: TGTGCCAGCAGTTACTCTCCGGCAGGGGACTATGGCTACACCTTC.

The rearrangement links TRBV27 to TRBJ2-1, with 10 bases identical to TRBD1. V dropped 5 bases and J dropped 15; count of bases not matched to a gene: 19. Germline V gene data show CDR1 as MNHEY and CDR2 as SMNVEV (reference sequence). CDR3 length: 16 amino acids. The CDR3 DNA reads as TGTGCCAGCAGTCCCGGGGACAGGGGTTTGCACCTTTTGGGGTTCTTC. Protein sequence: CASSPGDRGLHLLGFF.

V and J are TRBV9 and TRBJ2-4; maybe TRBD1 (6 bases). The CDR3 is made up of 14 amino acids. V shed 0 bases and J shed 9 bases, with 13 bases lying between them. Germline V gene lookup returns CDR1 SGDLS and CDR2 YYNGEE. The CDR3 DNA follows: TGTGCCAGCAGCGTAGATAACAGGGACGCCATTCAGTACTTC. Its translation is CASSVDNRDAIQYF.

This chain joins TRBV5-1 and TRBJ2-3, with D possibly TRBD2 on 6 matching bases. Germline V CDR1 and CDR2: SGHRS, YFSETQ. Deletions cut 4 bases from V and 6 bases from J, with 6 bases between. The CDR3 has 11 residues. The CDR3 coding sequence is TGCGCCAGCAGCGGGGGGGATACGCAGTATTTT. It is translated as CASSGGDTQYF.

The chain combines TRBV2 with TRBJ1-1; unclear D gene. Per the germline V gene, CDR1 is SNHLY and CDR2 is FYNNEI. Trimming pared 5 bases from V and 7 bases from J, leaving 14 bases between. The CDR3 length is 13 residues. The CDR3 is CASSLVGDGEAFF. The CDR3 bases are TGTGCCAGCAGTTTAGTCGGAGACGGTGAAGCTTTCTTT.

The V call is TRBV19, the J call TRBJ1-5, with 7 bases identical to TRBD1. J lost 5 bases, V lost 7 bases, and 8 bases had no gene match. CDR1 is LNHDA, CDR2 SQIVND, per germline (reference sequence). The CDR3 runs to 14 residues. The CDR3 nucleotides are TGTGCCAGTACTCCGGCAGGGGGGTATCAGCCCCAGCATTTT. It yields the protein CASTPAGGYQPQHF.

The CDR3 loop is CASSPEFGTGFYGYTF. Written as DNA, the CDR3 is TGTGCCAGCAGCCCGGAGTTCGGGACAGGGTTCTATGGCTACACCTTC. The chain has TRBV28 and TRBJ1-2; 9 bases match TRBD1. Looked up from germline, CDR1 is MDHEN and CDR2 is SYDVKM. The CDR3 extends over 16 amino acids. The trim removed 6 bases at V and 4 bases at J, leaving 12 bases unmatched.

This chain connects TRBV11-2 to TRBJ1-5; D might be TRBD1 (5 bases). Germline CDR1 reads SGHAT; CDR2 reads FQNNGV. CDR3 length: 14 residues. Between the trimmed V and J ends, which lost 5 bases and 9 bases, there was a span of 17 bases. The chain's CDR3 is CASSIRDGEGPQHF. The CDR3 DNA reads TGTGCCAGCAGCATTCGGGACGGAGAAGGGCCCCAGCATTTT. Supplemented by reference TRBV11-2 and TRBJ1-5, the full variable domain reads EAGVAQSPRYKIIEKRQSVAFWCNPISGHATLYWYQQILGQGPKLLIQFQNNGVVDDSQLPKDRFSAERLKGVDSTLKIQPAKLEDSAVYLCASSIRDGEGPQHFGDGTRLSIL.

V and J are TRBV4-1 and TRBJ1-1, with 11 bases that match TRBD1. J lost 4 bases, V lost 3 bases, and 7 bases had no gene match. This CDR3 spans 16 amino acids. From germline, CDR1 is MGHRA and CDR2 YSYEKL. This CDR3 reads CASSQADRGLSTEAFF. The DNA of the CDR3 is TGCGCCAGCAGCCAGGCGGACAGGGGGCTTAGCACTGAAGCTTTCTTT.

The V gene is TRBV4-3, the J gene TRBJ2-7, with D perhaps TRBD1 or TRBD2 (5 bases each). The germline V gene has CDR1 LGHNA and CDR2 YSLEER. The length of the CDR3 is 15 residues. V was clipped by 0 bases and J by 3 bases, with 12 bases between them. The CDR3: CASSQDPGTHYEQYF. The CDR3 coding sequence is TGCGCCAGCAGCCAAGACCCAGGGACCCACTACGAGCAGTACTTC.

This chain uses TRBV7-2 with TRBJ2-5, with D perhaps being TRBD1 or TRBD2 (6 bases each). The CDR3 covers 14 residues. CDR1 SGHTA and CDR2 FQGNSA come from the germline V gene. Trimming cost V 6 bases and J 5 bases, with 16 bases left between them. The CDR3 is CASRNKGGPETQYF. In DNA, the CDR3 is TGTGCCAGCAGAAATAAGGGGGGCCCGGAGACCCAGTACTTC. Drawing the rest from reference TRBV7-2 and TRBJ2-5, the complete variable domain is GAGVSQSPSNKVTEKGKDVELRCDPISGHTALYWYRQSLGQGLEFLIYFQGNSAPDKSGLPSDRFSAERTGGSVSTLTIQRTQQEDSAVYLCASRNKGGPETQYFGPGTRLLVL.

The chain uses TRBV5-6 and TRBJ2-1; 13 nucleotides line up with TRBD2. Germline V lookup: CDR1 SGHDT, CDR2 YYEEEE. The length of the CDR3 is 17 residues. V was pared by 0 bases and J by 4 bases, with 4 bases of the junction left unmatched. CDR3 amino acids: CASSLELAGGPYNEQFF. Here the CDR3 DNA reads TGTGCCAGCAGCTTGGAACTAGCGGGAGGGCCGTACAATGAGCAGTTCTTC.

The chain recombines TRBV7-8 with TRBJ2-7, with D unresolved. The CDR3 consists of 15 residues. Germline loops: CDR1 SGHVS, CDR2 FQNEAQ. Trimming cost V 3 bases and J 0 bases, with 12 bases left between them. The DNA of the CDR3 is TGTGCCAGCAGCTTGCAGACCGTGAGCTCCTACGAGCAGTACTTC. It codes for CASSLQTVSSYEQYF.

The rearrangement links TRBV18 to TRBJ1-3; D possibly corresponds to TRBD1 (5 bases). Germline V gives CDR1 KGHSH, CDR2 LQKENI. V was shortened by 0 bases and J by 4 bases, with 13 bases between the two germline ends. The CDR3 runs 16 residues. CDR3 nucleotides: TGTGCCAGCTCACCACCTGGCGCCAGGGTCGGAAACACCATATATTTT. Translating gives CASSPPGARVGNTIYF.

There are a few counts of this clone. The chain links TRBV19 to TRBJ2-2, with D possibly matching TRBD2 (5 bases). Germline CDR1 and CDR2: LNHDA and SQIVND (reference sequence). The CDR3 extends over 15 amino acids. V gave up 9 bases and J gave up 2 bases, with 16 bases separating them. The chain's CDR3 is CASTRRGQNTGELFF. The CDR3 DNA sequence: TGTGCCAGCACCCGGCGAGGGCAAAACACCGGGGAGCTGTTTTTT.

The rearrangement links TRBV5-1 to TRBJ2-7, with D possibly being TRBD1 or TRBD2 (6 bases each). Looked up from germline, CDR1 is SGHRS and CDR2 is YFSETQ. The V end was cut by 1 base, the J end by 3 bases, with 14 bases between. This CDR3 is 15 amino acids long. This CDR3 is CASSLSVKGGYEQYF. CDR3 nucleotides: TGCGCCAGCAGCTTGTCCGTGAAGGGGGGCTACGAGCAGTACTTC.

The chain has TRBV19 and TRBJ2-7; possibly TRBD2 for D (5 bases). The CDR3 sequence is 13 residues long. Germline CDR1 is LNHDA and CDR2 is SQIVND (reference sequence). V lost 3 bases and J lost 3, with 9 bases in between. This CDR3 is CASSIGIDYEQYF. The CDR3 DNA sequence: TGTGCCAGTAGTATCGGGATTGACTACGAGCAGTACTTC.

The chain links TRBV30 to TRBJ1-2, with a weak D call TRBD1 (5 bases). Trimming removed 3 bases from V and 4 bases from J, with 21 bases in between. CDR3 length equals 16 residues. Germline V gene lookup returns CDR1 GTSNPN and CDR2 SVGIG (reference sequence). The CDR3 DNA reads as TGTGCCTGGAGCATTGGTGGGGCAGGCCGACCCTATGGCTACACCTTC. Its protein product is CAWSIGGAGRPYGYTF. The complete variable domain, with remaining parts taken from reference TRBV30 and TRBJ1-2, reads SQTIHQWPATLVQPVGSPLSLECTVEGTSNPNLYWYRQAAGRGLQLLFYSVGIGQISSEVPQNLSASRPQDRQFILSSKKLLLSDSGFYLCAWSIGGAGRPYGYTFGSGTRLTVV.

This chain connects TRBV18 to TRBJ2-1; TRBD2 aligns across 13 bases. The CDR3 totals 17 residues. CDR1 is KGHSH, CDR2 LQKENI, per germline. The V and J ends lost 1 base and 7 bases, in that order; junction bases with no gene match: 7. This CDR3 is CASSPLWTSGSRNEQFF. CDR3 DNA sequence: TGTGCCAGCTCACCACTATGGACTAGCGGGAGTCGGAATGAGCAGTTCTTC. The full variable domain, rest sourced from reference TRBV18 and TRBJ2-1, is NAGVMQNPRHLVRRRGQEARLRCSPMKGHSHVYWYRQLPEEGLKFMVYLQKENIIDESGMPKERFSAEFPKEGPSILRIQQVVRGDSAAYFCASSPLWTSGSRNEQFFGPGTRLTVL.

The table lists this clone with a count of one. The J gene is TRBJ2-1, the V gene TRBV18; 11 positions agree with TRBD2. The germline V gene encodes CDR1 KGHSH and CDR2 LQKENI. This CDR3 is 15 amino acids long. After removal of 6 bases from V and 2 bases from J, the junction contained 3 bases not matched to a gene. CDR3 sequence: CASSPSGRPYNEQFF. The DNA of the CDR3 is TGTGCCAGCTCCCCTAGCGGGAGGCCCTACAATGAGCAGTTCTTC. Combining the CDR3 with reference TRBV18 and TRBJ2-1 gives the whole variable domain NAGVMQNPRHLVRRRGQEARLRCSPMKGHSHVYWYRQLPEEGLKFMVYLQKENIIDESGMPKERFSAEFPKEGPSILRIQQVVRGDSAAYFCASSPSGRPYNEQFFGPGTRLTVL.

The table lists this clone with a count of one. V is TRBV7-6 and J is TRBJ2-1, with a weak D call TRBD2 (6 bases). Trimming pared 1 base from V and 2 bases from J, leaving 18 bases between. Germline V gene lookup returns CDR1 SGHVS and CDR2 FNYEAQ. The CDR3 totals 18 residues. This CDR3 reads CASSLGRASDLPYNEQFF. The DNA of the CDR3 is TGTGCCAGCAGCTTAGGTCGGGCTAGCGACCTCCCCTACAATGAGCAGTTCTTC.

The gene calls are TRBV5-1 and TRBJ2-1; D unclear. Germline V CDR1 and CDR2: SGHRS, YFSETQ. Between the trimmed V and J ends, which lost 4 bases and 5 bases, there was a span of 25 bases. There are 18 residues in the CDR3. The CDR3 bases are TGCGCCAGCAGCGTAGGCAAAGACGCGACTGCACGGGACAATGAGCAGTTCTTC. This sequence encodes CASSVGKDATARDNEQFF.

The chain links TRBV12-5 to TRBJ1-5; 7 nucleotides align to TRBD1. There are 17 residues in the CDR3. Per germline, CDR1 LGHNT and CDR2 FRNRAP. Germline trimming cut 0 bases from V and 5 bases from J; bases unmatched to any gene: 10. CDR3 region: CASGLVRTGMIYQPQHF. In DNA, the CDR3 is TGTGCTAGTGGTTTGGTTAGGACAGGTATGATCTATCAGCCCCAGCATTTT.